These 12 T cell receptor beta chains came from one sample sequenced in a study of T cell repertoires in cytomegalovirus infection. TCRdb recomputed calls from the reads with MiXCR, one row per CDR3 protein. The sample shows some 100,000 distinct CDR3 sequences, 20% to 25% of them seen only once. Source material: CD8+ T cells from PBMCs. The receptors come from a human donor in good health (CMV status not recorded). Some clones in this sample may be carry-over from other donors' samples.

The rearrangement links TRBV5-4 to TRBJ2-1; 7 positions match TRBD2. Germline values: CDR1 SGHNT, CDR2 YYREEE (reference sequence). The trim removed 7 bases at V and 8 bases at J, leaving 6 bases unmatched. The CDR3 extends over 12 amino acids. In DNA, the CDR3 is TGTGCCAGCGGGGAGGGATGGCATGAGCAGTTCTTC. It specifies CASGEGWHEQFF.

This clonotype was seen a few times. The CDR3 loop reads CASSLDLGQPQHF. DNA of the CDR3: TGTGCCAGCAGCTTAGATCTGGGACAGCCCCAGCATTTT. V and J are TRBV11-3 and TRBJ1-5; D ambiguous. V gave up 0 bases and J gave up 7 bases, with 7 bases separating them. There are 13 residues in the CDR3. Per the germline V gene, CDR1 is SGHNT and CDR2 is YENEEA.

V is TRBV30 and J is TRBJ2-2, with 9 bases matching TRBD1. The CDR3 has 14 residues. Germline V gives CDR1 GTSNPN, CDR2 SVGIG (reference sequence). J gave up 6 bases and V 5 bases, and 7 bases lay outside the gene matches. CDR3 in amino acids: CAWEGTGSAGELFF. In nucleotides, the CDR3 is TGTGCCTGGGAGGGGACAGGGTCCGCCGGGGAGCTGTTTTTT.

This clonotype was recorded a few times. V is TRBV11-2 and J is TRBJ2-1; 10 nucleotides align to TRBD2. The length of the CDR3 is 16 residues. V was clipped by 5 bases and J by 9 bases; unmatched bases: 13. Germline V gene sequence: CDR1 SGHAT, CDR2 FQNNGV. CDR3 sequence reads: CASSVGELAGVGEQFF. In DNA form, the CDR3 reads TGTGCCAGCAGCGTAGGGGAGCTAGCGGGAGTTGGTGAGCAGTTCTTC.

The rearrangement uses TRBV30 and TRBJ2-3; the D gene could be TRBD1 or TRBD2 (6 bases each). The CDR3 runs 15 residues. Trimming cost V 2 bases and J 1 base, with 13 bases left between them. Germline CDR1 is GTSNPN and CDR2 is SVGIG (reference sequence). CDR3 nucleotides: TGTGCCTGGAGTAGGGGGGAGGAAGGCACAGATACGCAGTATTTT. It is translated as CAWSRGEEGTDTQYF. The variable domain in full, with the rest retrieved from reference TRBV30 and TRBJ2-3, is SQTIHQWPATLVQPVGSPLSLECTVEGTSNPNLYWYRQAAGRGLQLLFYSVGIGQISSEVPQNLSASRPQDRQFILSSKKLLLSDSGFYLCAWSRGEEGTDTQYFGPGTRLTVL.

This clonotype was seen a handful of times. The gene calls are TRBV20-1 and TRBJ2-1; a weak D match, TRBD2 (6 bases). V lost 2 bases and J 9 bases, leaving 17 bases between the germline ends. The germline gives CDR1 DFQATT, CDR2 SNEGSKA (reference sequence). The CDR3 is 14 amino acids. DNA of the CDR3: TGCAGTGCTAGATCTAGCGCCCTGGGCGCTGAGCAGTTCTTC. The encoded protein is CSARSSALGAEQFF.

V gene TRBV7-4 combines with J gene TRBJ2-3, with D perhaps matching TRBD1 or TRBD2 (5 bases each). The CDR3 is 15 residues long. Germline lookup yields CDR1 SGHVT and CDR2 SQSDAQ. The ends were cut back, 3 bases at V and 2 bases at J, with 12 bases in the middle. CDR3 amino acids: CASSFPGPNTDTQYF. The DNA of the CDR3 is TGTGCCAGCAGCTTCCCGGGACCGAACACAGATACGCAGTATTTT.

This clonotype was detected many times. The CDR3 sequence is CASSQGTGMIQYF. CDR3 in DNA: TGTGCCAGCAGCCAGGGGACAGGGATGATTCAGTACTTC. The chain has TRBV5-6 and TRBJ2-4; TRBD1 aligns across 9 bases. Germline-derived CDR1 and CDR2 are SGHDT and YYEEEE. J lost 10 bases, V lost 4 bases, and 6 bases had no gene match. CDR3 size: 13 residues.

The rearrangement joins TRBV14 to TRBJ1-1; D call uncertain. CDR1 is SGHDN, CDR2 FVKESK, per germline. V was pared by 4 bases and J by 0 bases, with 6 bases between. This CDR3 is 13 amino acids long. Here the CDR3 reads CASSRVLNTEAFF. The CDR3 region has the DNA TGTGCCAGCAGCCGAGTCTTGAACACTGAAGCTTTCTTT.

The chain employs TRBV6-5 and TRBJ1-1, with a weak D call TRBD1 (5 bases). Trimming took 3 bases from V and 4 from J, leaving 24 bases between them. The CDR3 sequence is 18 residues long. Germline values: CDR1 MNHEY, CDR2 SVGAGI. CDR3 sequence (DNA): TGTGCCAGCAGTTATGTTTCGTGGGGGACCGGGTTGGGCACTGAAGCTTTCTTT. Translated, it gives CASSYVSWGTGLGTEAFF.

This rearrangement joins TRBV28 to TRBJ1-4; D ambiguous. This CDR3 has 14 amino acids. Germline lookup yields CDR1 MDHEN and CDR2 SYDVKM. The germline V and J ends were trimmed by 3 bases and 8 bases, with 13 bases remaining between them. The CDR3 protein is CASSFEVGTEKLFF. The CDR3 nucleotides read TGTGCCAGCAGTTTTGAGGTTGGAACGGAAAAACTGTTTTTT.

This clonotype showed up many times. The chain couples TRBV6-6 to TRBJ2-1; the D gene is possibly TRBD1 (5 bases). Trimming left V 5 bases short and J 4 bases short, with 12 bases between. From germline, CDR1 is MNHNY and CDR2 SVGAGI (reference sequence). There are 14 residues in the CDR3. The CDR3 loop is CASSPKGYYNEQFF. Written as DNA, the CDR3 is TGTGCCAGCAGTCCAAAGGGGTATTACAATGAGCAGTTCTTC.